This TCR beta chain was obtained from a study of T cell repertoires in cytomegalovirus infection. Study-level background: Indicated by public TCR beta signatures were CMV infection and matching HLA type. Whole-study findings and limits: HLA-C-restricted CMV-specific TCR beta clonotypes were dominant in the ex vivo response.

Trimming cost V 3 bases and J 3 bases, with 5 bases left between them. Germline V gives CDR1 MNHEY, CDR2 SVGEGT. The length of the CDR3 is 13 residues. In this sample, this clonotype turned up many times. The target antigen is unknown. TCRdb re-derived calls from the reads in MiXCR, one entry per CDR3 protein. This sample has about 210,000 distinct CDR3 sequences, with approximately 7% found just once. The clonotype comes from a human donor in good health (CMV status not recorded). Some clones in this sample may be carry-over from other donors' samples. Material for sequencing was PBMCs. The chain is built from TRBV6-2 or TRBV6-3 and TRBJ2-2; D remains unclear. The CDR3 DNA is TGTGCCAGCAGTTATTGGGACACCGGGGAGCTGTTTTTT. It yields the protein CASSYWDTGELFF.